This T cell receptor beta chain was recorded in a study of cytomegalovirus exposure and HLA in healthy donors. In the study overall: Prior work identified 117 million unique TCR beta sequences in some 200 million T cells.

Of note for this clone: Antigen: not known.

The PCR used 60 Vbeta and 13 Jbeta primers. The repertoire was sequenced with immunoSEQ multiplex PCR; TCRdb's copy has only in-frame clones and lacks some. The sample has 170,000 or so clones, around 78% seen once. Study observations and caveats: Researchers catalogued around 150 TCR beta chains as cytomegalovirus-associated. Most TCR sequences were seen very rarely across donors, but some public TCRs occurred in many. Per published accounts, TCR beta sequences correctly predicted the HLA-A and HLA-B alleles of most subjects.

Trimming removed 2 bases from V and 7 bases from J; junction bases left unmatched: 13. The CDR3 extends over 16 amino acids. Germline CDR1 is PRHDT and CDR2 is FYEKMQ (reference sequence). The sample consisted of PBMCs. This clonotype originated in a woman aged 45-65 years in good health and CMV-seropositive. The genes are TRBV13 and TRBJ2-5, with TRBD2 matching 7 bases. Here the CDR3 reads CASSLSGSGYMGTQYF. CDR3 in DNA: TGTGCCAGCAGCTTAAGCGGTAGCGGGTATATGGGGACCCAGTACTTC.